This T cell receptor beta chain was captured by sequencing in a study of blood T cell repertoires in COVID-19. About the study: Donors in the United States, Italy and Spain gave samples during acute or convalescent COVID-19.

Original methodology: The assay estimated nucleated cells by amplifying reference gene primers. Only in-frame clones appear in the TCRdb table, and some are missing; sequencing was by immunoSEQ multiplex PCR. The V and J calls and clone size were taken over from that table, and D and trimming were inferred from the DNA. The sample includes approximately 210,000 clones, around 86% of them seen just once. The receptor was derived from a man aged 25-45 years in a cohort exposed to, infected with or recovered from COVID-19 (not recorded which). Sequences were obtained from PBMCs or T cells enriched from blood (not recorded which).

The CDR3 DNA reads as TGTGCCAGCAGTTACCCCCACGGACAGGGAGTGAACACTGAAGCTTTCTTT. It is translated as CASSYPHGQGVNTEAFF. The chain uses TRBV6-2 or TRBV6-3 and TRBJ1-1; 8 bases match TRBD1. The germline V gene encodes CDR1 MNHEY and CDR2 SVGEGT. The junction had 8 bases not matched to a gene; V was cut back by 2 bases and J by 0 bases. The CDR3 covers 17 residues.